A single sample gave rise to the 8 T cell receptor beta chains below, sequenced in a study of cytomegalovirus exposure and HLA in healthy donors. In the PCR, 60 Vbeta and 13 Jbeta primers were used. Repertoires were generated with immunoSEQ multiplex PCR, while TCRdb's copy carries only in-frame clones and drops some. The table lists fewer than 150,000 clones, over 60% of them singletons, with 2% to 2.5% in the top ten. The sequencing input was PBMCs. The receptors were gathered from a man aged 25-40 years in good health and CMV-seronegative.

V is TRBV5-6 and J is TRBJ2-3, with 8 bases aligning to TRBD2. Trimming at V came to 2 bases and at J to 4 bases, leaving 6 bases not matched to a gene. CDR1 is SGHDT, CDR2 YYEEEE, per germline. The CDR3 consists of 15 residues. The CDR3, as DNA: TGTGCCAGCAGCTTAGCTAGCGGGTCCCCAGATACGCAGTATTTT. This sequence encodes CASSLASGSPDTQYF. The whole variable domain, filled in from reference TRBV5-6 and TRBJ2-3, reads DAGVTQSPTHLIKTRGQQVTLRCSPKSGHDTVSWYQQALGQGPQFIFQYYEEEERQRGNFPDRFSGHQFPNYSSELNVNALLLGDSALYLCASSLASGSPDTQYFGPGTRLTVL.

The chain employs TRBV11-2 and TRBJ2-3; TRBD2 aligns across 8 bases. The CDR3 is 15 amino acids. With 3 bases clipped from V and 6 bases from J, the junction kept 8 bases outside the gene matches. Germline V gene sequence: CDR1 SGHAT, CDR2 FQNNGV. DNA for the CDR3: TGTGCCAGCAGCTTCACCGGGACTAGAGGCGATACGCAGTATTTT. Protein: CASSFTGTRGDTQYF.

The V and J genes are TRBV5-1 and TRBJ2-1, with TRBD1 matching over 9 bases. Germline trimming cut 4 bases from V and 4 bases from J; bases unmatched to any gene: 6. The CDR3 consists of 15 residues. Germline CDR1 and CDR2: SGHRS and YFSETQ. CDR3 sequence reads: CASSRGGTGYNEQFF. The CDR3 coding sequence is TGCGCCAGCAGCAGGGGGGGGACAGGGTACAATGAGCAGTTCTTC.

This clone occurred once. The gene calls are TRBV19 and TRBJ2-3; 9 bases agree with TRBD2. With 0 bases clipped from V and 0 bases from J, the junction kept 4 bases outside the gene matches. The CDR3 contains 17 residues. CDR1 and CDR2 (germline): LNHDA, SQIVND (reference sequence). The CDR3 protein is CASSIEASGASTDTQYF. Here the CDR3 DNA reads TGTGCCAGTAGTATAGAGGCTAGCGGGGCTAGCACAGATACGCAGTATTTT.

The chain links TRBV7-9 to TRBJ1-1, with 11 bases matching TRBD1. V lost 5 bases and J lost 5; bases outside the gene matches: 4. CDR3 length: 14 residues. Germline V gene data show CDR1 as SEHNR and CDR2 as FQNEAQ (reference sequence). The CDR3 loop is CASSVGQGGTEAFF. In DNA, the CDR3 is TGTGCCAGCAGCGTGGGACAGGGGGGAACTGAAGCTTTCTTT.

The chain has TRBV7-9 and TRBJ2-1; TRBD2 aligns across 7 bases. V gave up 4 bases and J gave up 4 bases; unmatched junction bases: 10. The CDR3 covers 16 residues. The germline CDR1 and CDR2 sequences are SEHNR and FQNEAQ (reference sequence). This CDR3 reads CASSSPAGVQYNEQFF. The CDR3 DNA sequence: TGTGCCAGCAGCTCCCCCGCGGGGGTTCAATACAATGAGCAGTTCTTC. Drawing the rest from reference TRBV7-9 and TRBJ2-1, the complete variable domain is DTGVSQNPRHKITKRGQNVTFRCDPISEHNRLYWYRQTLGQGPEFLTYFQNEAQLEKSRLLSDRFSAERPKGSFSTLEIQRTEQGDSAMYLCASSSPAGVQYNEQFFGPGTRLTVL.

This clone appeared a single time. This sequence joins TRBV15 and TRBJ2-3, with TRBD2 matching 10 bases. The trim removed 6 bases at V and 0 bases at J, leaving 6 bases unmatched. The germline V gene encodes CDR1 LNHNV and CDR2 YYDKDF (reference sequence). The CDR3 covers 16 residues. In nucleotides, the CDR3 is TGTGCCACCAGGACGGGACTAGCGTCTAGCACAGATACGCAGTATTTT. The encoded protein is CATRTGLASSTDTQYF.

This clone has a handful of counts. The chain carries TRBV19 and TRBJ2-7, with 7 bases aligning to TRBD2. Per the germline V gene, CDR1 is LNHDA and CDR2 is SQIVND (reference sequence). The CDR3 is 14 residues long. V lost 1 base to trimming and J lost 4 bases; unmatched junction nucleotides: 4. The CDR3 loop is CASSIASGKYEQYF. CDR3 DNA: TGTGCCAGTAGTATAGCGAGCGGGAAATACGAGCAGTACTTC.